One and the same sample provided the 3 T cell receptor beta chains below, sequenced in a study of radiation and T cells in renal cell carcinoma. Time point given: baseline pretreatment blood. The treatment denotes: 15 Gy SBRT to primary tumor, nephrectomy 4 weeks later. The table came from immunoSEQ multiplex PCR; TCRdb's copy has only in-frame clones and leaves some out. Seen here are about 91,000 clones, 82% observed once, and the top ten hold roughly 6.8%. The material sequenced was blood, taken from a patient whose treatment included radiotherapy and nephrectomy. Receptors were obtained from a man aged 55 to 69 with renal cell carcinoma.

CDR3 nucleotide sequence: TGTGCCTGGAGTGTAATTACGACAGCACAAGAGACCCAGTACTTC. Translation gives CAWSVITTAQETQYF. The chain joins TRBV30 to TRBJ2-5, with a tentative D call TRBD1 (5 bases). CDR3 length equals 15 residues. V was trimmed by 0 bases and J by 2 bases, leaving 13 bases between them. Germline loops: CDR1 GTSNPN, CDR2 SVGIG (reference sequence).

This sequence joins TRBV6-6 and TRBJ1-6; no clear D. V was pared by 8 bases and J by 0 bases, with 5 bases between. This CDR3 has 13 residues. The germline V gene has CDR1 MNHNY and CDR2 SVGAGI (reference sequence). In nucleotides, the CDR3 is TGTGCCAGCGTGAGCTCCTATAATTCACCCCTCCACTTT. As protein: CASVSSYNSPLHF.

There are a few counts of this clone. The gene calls are TRBV4-3 and TRBJ1-2; the D is unclear. The CDR3 covers 12 residues. Germline CDR1 reads LGHNA; CDR2 reads YSLEER. Trimming cost V 6 bases and J 3 bases, with 8 bases left between them. The chain's CDR3 is CASSHGDYGYTF. As DNA, the CDR3 is TGCGCCAGCAGTCACGGGGACTATGGCTACACCTTC.